This T cell receptor (beta chain) stems from a study of blood T cell repertoires in COVID-19. Study-wide background: From the United States, Italy and Spain came samples of acute and convalescent COVID-19.

The method was immunoSEQ multiplex PCR; TCRdb's version includes in-frame clones alone and lacks a portion of them. The table lists some 240,000 clones, 65% to 85% of them singletons. Germline loops: CDR1 ENHRY, CDR2 SYGVKD. The CDR3 consists of 13 residues. V lost 8 bases, J lost 3 bases, and 13 bases lay in between. This clone came up a few times. What was sequenced was PBMCs or T cells enriched from blood (not recorded which). V usage is TRBV10-3 and J usage is TRBJ1-1, with a weak D call TRBD1 (6 bases). This receptor was identified in a man aged 50 or older who had recovered from COVID-19. The CDR3 region is CAISGVSDTEAFF. In DNA form, the CDR3 reads TGTGCCATCTCAGGGGTTTCGGACACTGAAGCTTTCTTT.